This T cell receptor (beta chain) was sequenced for a study of tumor-infiltrating lymphocytes in primary liver carcinoma. Overall study results and limits: Whereas tumor region pairs overlapped more, tumor-adjacent and tumor-blood pairs overlapped less. A fraction of only about 7.5-25% of top clones appeared in all five tumor regions.

Co-extracted RNA and DNA came from roughly 20-30 mg of unsorted bulk tissue. Every tumor contributed samples taken at five separate regions. This clonotype was recorded many times. Its antigen is as yet unknown. From 450 to 550 ng total RNA, TCR beta cDNA was generated with a primer in the constant region. Sequencing libraries for TCR beta derived from three nested multiplex PCR rounds that used slightly modified ARM-PCR. Amplification in the first two PCR rounds was performed using TRBV1-TRBV30 forward primers and a C-beta reverse primer for 10 cycles each. TCRdb redid the calling of the multiplex PCR reads with MiXCR, one entry per CDR3 protein. The table shows 70,000 to 85,000 distinct CDR3 sequences, with 71% occurring only once. The CDR3 spans 14 residues. V was trimmed by 4 bases and J by 2 bases, leaving 11 bases between them. The V gene's germline CDR1 is SQVTM and CDR2 ANQGSEA.

Sequences were obtained from liver tumor tissue from sampling region 4. Subset: tumor region T4, right-lateral pole. The gene calls are TRBV29-1 and TRBJ2-2; D remains ambiguous. The sequence was collected from a woman aged 55 to 70 with primary liver carcinoma and hepatitis B virus infection. CDR3 region: CSVAGLTNTGELFF. For the CDR3, the DNA is TGCAGCGTTGCTGGTCTTACCAACACCGGGGAGCTGTTTTTT.